Shown below are 31 T cell receptor beta chains from a single sample sequenced in a study of blood T cells in healthy people across ages. The authors ran a second PCR of about 6 to 12 cycles using a sample-barcoded 5' primer and a J-beta primer mix. TCRdb independently ran MiXCR on the 5' RACE reads; one entry per CDR3 protein. The table has 850,000 to 1,000,000 distinct CDR3 sequences, 51% seen once. Sample: blood. Receptors originate from a woman aged 55-69 years in good health.

This clonotype came up many times. In DNA, the CDR3 is TGTGCCAGCAGTTACGGTCAGGGCTTTTACGAGCAGTACTTC. Protein product: CASSYGQGFYEQYF. The chain employs TRBV6-5 and TRBJ2-7, with D possibly being TRBD1 (5 bases). This CDR3 has 14 residues. The V and J ends lost 2 bases and 4 bases respectively, with 12 bases between them. CDR1 is MNHEY and CDR2 is SVGAGI in the germline V gene.

This clonotype has a handful of counts. The chain joins TRBV10-2 to TRBJ2-1; TRBD2 matches at 8 bases. The CDR3 covers 15 residues. V shed 3 bases and J 2 bases; nucleotides not matched to a gene: 3. Germline CDR1 reads WSHSY; CDR2 reads SAAADI. The CDR3 nucleotides read TGCGCCAGCAGTGACGCGGGAGGCCCCTACAATGAGCAGTTCTTC. Its translation is CASSDAGGPYNEQFF.

The V gene is TRBV18, the J gene TRBJ2-3; D is undetermined. The V and J ends lost 0 bases and 4 bases respectively, with 8 bases between them. CDR3 size: 14 residues. Germline-derived CDR1 and CDR2 are KGHSH and LQKENI. The DNA for the CDR3 is TGTGCCAGCTCACCACCACAGTCGCCAGATACGCAGTATTTT. Protein product: CASSPPQSPDTQYF.

The chain recombines TRBV27 with TRBJ2-1, with D unclear. In germline, CDR1 is MNHEY, CDR2 SMNVEV (reference sequence). V was trimmed by 5 bases and J by 6 bases, leaving 11 bases between them. This CDR3 is 13 amino acids long. The CDR3: CASSPRFPNEQFF. CDR3 coding DNA: TGTGCCAGCAGTCCCAGGTTTCCCAATGAGCAGTTCTTC.

The chain recombines TRBV28 with TRBJ2-3, with 8 bases that match TRBD2. Germline values: CDR1 MDHEN, CDR2 SYDVKM. The CDR3 runs 15 residues. V lost 3 bases to trimming and J lost 1 base; unmatched junction nucleotides: 3. The CDR3 spells CASSFGGARTDTQYF. CDR3 nucleotides: TGTGCCAGCAGTTTCGGGGGGGCGCGCACAGATACGCAGTATTTT.

The V call is TRBV20-1, the J call TRBJ2-5; perhaps TRBD1 as D (6 bases). The V gene lost 0 bases and the J gene lost 5 bases, with 16 bases spanning the gap. Germline V gives CDR1 DFQATT, CDR2 SNEGSKA (reference sequence). The CDR3 covers 15 residues. The CDR3 region is CSAREGPTGRETQYF. CDR3 bases: TGCAGTGCTAGAGAGGGGCCGACAGGCCGTGAGACCCAGTACTTC.

The chain joins TRBV18 to TRBJ2-3; D is possibly TRBD2 (5 bases). The CDR3 sequence is 17 residues long. The V and J ends lost 1 base and 1 base respectively, with 15 bases between them. Germline V gene data show CDR1 as KGHSH and CDR2 as LQKENI. Here the CDR3 DNA reads TGTGCCAGCTCACCACTGGGAGATACTGATCGCACAGATACGCAGTATTTT. Its protein is CASSPLGDTDRTDTQYF. The variable domain in full, completed from reference TRBV18 and TRBJ2-3, reads NAGVMQNPRHLVRRRGQEARLRCSPMKGHSHVYWYRQLPEEGLKFMVYLQKENIIDESGMPKERFSAEFPKEGPSILRIQQVVRGDSAAYFCASSPLGDTDRTDTQYFGPGTRLTVL.

This clonotype was found a few times. This sequence joins TRBV29-1 and TRBJ1-4; D gene unclear. The CDR3 spans 15 residues. The germline V gene has CDR1 SQVTM and CDR2 ANQGSEA. Trimming removed 4 bases from V and 8 bases from J, with 20 bases in between. This CDR3 is CSVVWRVREGEKLFF. CDR3 nucleotide sequence: TGCAGCGTTGTTTGGAGGGTCCGGGAAGGAGAAAAACTGTTTTTT.

This sequence joins TRBV4-2 and TRBJ2-1, with 8 bases aligning to TRBD2. Trimming took 0 bases from V and 5 from J; bases not matched to a gene: 6. The CDR3 spans 16 residues. Looked up from germline, CDR1 is LGHNA and CDR2 is YNFKEQ. The chain's CDR3 is CASSQDLSGGNNEQFF. The DNA of the CDR3 is TGTGCCAGCAGCCAAGATCTGTCGGGAGGGAACAATGAGCAGTTCTTC.

J is TRBJ1-2 and V is TRBV4-1; no reliable D call. The V gene lost 4 bases and the J gene lost 5 bases, with 17 bases spanning the gap. Germline values: CDR1 MGHRA, CDR2 YSYEKL. This CDR3 comprises 15 residues. CDR3 region: CASSPGPDRGYGYTF. Here the CDR3 DNA reads TGCGCCAGCAGCCCCGGCCCGGACCGAGGATATGGCTACACCTTC.

The chain joins TRBV27 to TRBJ1-2; 8 nucleotides agree with TRBD1. Germline CDR1 MNHEY, CDR2 SMNVEV (reference sequence). Trimming took 6 bases from V and 2 from J; bases not matched to a gene: 5. The CDR3 consists of 14 residues. CDR3 sequence reads: CASSVDRGNYGYTF. The CDR3 DNA follows: TGTGCCAGCAGCGTAGACAGGGGCAACTATGGCTACACCTTC.

The V and J genes are TRBV30 and TRBJ2-4; D is possibly TRBD2 (6 bases). The V gene lost 2 bases and the J gene lost 7 bases, with 18 bases spanning the gap. The CDR3 length is 15 residues. CDR1 is GTSNPN, CDR2 SVGIG, per germline (reference sequence). Here the CDR3 reads CAWSPTTRDWNIQYF. The CDR3 coding sequence is TGTGCCTGGAGTCCAACGACGCGGGACTGGAACATTCAGTACTTC.

A few counts support this clonotype. The V call is TRBV9, the J call TRBJ2-2; 13 bases are a match to TRBD2. Germline CDR1 is SGDLS and CDR2 is YYNGEE. This CDR3 has 20 residues. V gave up 3 bases and J gave up 6 bases; unmatched junction bases: 17. This CDR3 reads CASSENIGTSGESLSGELFF. The CDR3 DNA is TGTGCCAGCAGCGAAAATATAGGGACTAGCGGGGAGAGTCTGTCCGGGGAGCTGTTTTTT.

The chain has TRBV7-2 and TRBJ2-5; maybe TRBD1 (5 bases). Per germline, CDR1 SGHTA and CDR2 FQGNSA. This CDR3 is 14 amino acids long. Trimming removed 5 bases at V and 2 bases at J, with 12 bases between. For the CDR3, the DNA is TGTGCCAGCAGCGCACAGGCTCGTCAAGAGACCCAGTACTTC. It yields the protein CASSAQARQETQYF.

This clonotype was seen a handful of times. The genes are TRBV15 and TRBJ1-5; 7 nucleotides agree with TRBD1. This CDR3 contains 15 residues. Trimming took 0 bases from V and 5 from J; bases not matched to a gene: 4. In germline, CDR1 is LNHNV, CDR2 YYDKDF (reference sequence). In DNA form, the CDR3 reads TGTGCCACCAGCAGAGATTACAGGGGAGATCAGCCCCAGCATTTT. It yields the protein CATSRDYRGDQPQHF.

V gene TRBV6-1 combines with J gene TRBJ2-4, with TRBD1 matching over 11 bases. There are 16 residues in the CDR3. J gave up 13 bases and V 4 bases, and 15 bases lay outside the gene matches. CDR1 is MNHNS and CDR2 is SASEGT in the germline V gene. The CDR3 DNA reads TGTGCCAGCAGTGGCTTTCCCGGGACAGGGGGGCAGGAGCAGTACTTC. This encodes CASSGFPGTGGQEQYF.

The J gene is TRBJ2-7, the V gene TRBV7-3, with 15 positions matching TRBD2. The V gene end was trimmed by 5 bases and the J gene end by 0 bases; junction bases not matched to a gene: 5. The CDR3 totals 17 residues. The V gene's germline CDR1 is SGHTA and CDR2 FQGTGA. CDR3 amino acids: CASSPGLAGGISYEQYF. DNA of the CDR3: TGTGCCAGCAGCCCCGGACTAGCGGGAGGGATCTCCTACGAGCAGTACTTC.

The chain recombines TRBV5-5 with TRBJ1-5; the D is unclear. Germline V gene data show CDR1 as SGHKS and CDR2 as YYEKEE (reference sequence). CDR3 size: 15 residues. Trimming removed 2 bases at V and 0 bases at J, with 9 bases between. CDR3 sequence: CASSLLTDSNQPQHF. The CDR3, as DNA: TGTGCCAGCAGCTTACTCACGGATAGCAATCAGCCCCAGCATTTT.

The rearrangement uses TRBV27 and TRBJ2-3; TRBD2 matches 8 bases. CDR1 MNHEY and CDR2 SMNVEV come from the germline V gene (reference sequence). Losses at the gene ends were 4 bases for V and 2 bases for J; bases not matched to a gene: 5. The length of the CDR3 is 15 residues. CDR3 residues: CASSSLAGFTDTQYF. CDR3 in DNA: TGTGCCAGCAGTTCGCTAGCGGGTTTCACAGATACGCAGTATTTT.

This clonotype was picked up a small number of times. The gene calls are TRBV29-1 and TRBJ2-5, with 7 nucleotides matching TRBD2. Trimming took 6 bases from V and 4 from J; bases not matched to a gene: 5. The CDR3 has 12 residues. CDR1 and CDR2 from the germline V gene are SQVTM and ANQGSEA. The CDR3 coding sequence is TGCAGCGTCGCTCCGGGGGGAGAGACCCAGTACTTC. Its protein is CSVAPGGETQYF.

This clonotype was found a few times. The chain recombines TRBV12-3 or TRBV12-4 with TRBJ2-3; D uncertain. The CDR3 spans 12 residues. The V end was cut by 4 bases, the J end by 5 bases, with 7 bases between. CDR3: CASSYYQDTQYF. CDR3 nucleotides: TGTGCCAGCAGTTACTATCAAGATACGCAGTATTTT.

The genes are TRBV6-1 and TRBJ1-1; TRBD1 might be the D (6 bases). Trimming took 7 bases from V and 3 from J, leaving 9 bases between them. The CDR3 has 12 amino acids. Per the germline V gene, CDR1 is MNHNS and CDR2 is SASEGT. The CDR3 sequence: CASNTGHTEAFF. CDR3 bases: TGTGCCAGCAATACAGGGCACACTGAAGCTTTCTTT.

J is TRBJ2-7 and V is TRBV4-3; no clear D. Germline lookup yields CDR1 LGHNA and CDR2 YSLEER. V lost 0 bases and J 4 bases, leaving 19 bases between the germline ends. The CDR3 covers 17 residues. The CDR3, as DNA: TGCGCCAGCAGCCAAGATGGCCCTGGAGCAGAATGGTACGAGCAGTACTTC. This encodes CASSQDGPGAEWYEQYF.

The chain carries TRBV6-2 or TRBV6-3 and TRBJ1-5; weak D call: TRBD1 (6 bases). V dropped 6 bases and J dropped 3 bases, with 12 bases sitting between them. This CDR3 has 14 amino acids. Germline values: CDR1 MNHEY, CDR2 SVGEGT. The CDR3 is CASRSTGNNQPQHF. The CDR3 DNA follows: TGTGCCAGCAGGTCGACAGGTAACAATCAGCCCCAGCATTTT.

Comment on this clonotype: The germline gene is not matched at one end of the junction; a read error may be the cause. The chain combines TRBV4-3 with TRBJ2-6; D gene uncertain. The CDR3 totals 18 residues. Germline CDR1 is LGHNA and CDR2 is YSLEER. The CDR3 nucleotides read TGCGCCGGCAGCCAAGAACTTGGTAGGCTCTCTGGGGCCAACGTCCTGACTTTC. It yields the protein CAGSQELGRLSGANVLTF.

The rearrangement joins TRBV14 to TRBJ2-1, with a tentative D call TRBD1 (5 bases). CDR3 length equals 15 residues. CDR1 is SGHDN, CDR2 FVKESK, per germline. V lost 4 bases and J lost 4, with 14 bases in between. CDR3 in DNA: TGTGCCAGCAGCCCCCCAGGGCTCCTTTACAATGAGCAGTTCTTC. Translating it yields CASSPPGLLYNEQFF.

Only a few counts were recorded for this clonotype. This chain connects TRBV29-1 to TRBJ2-1; a weak D match, TRBD2 (5 bases). Germline CDR1 reads SQVTM; CDR2 reads ANQGSEA. The germline V and J ends were trimmed by 3 bases and 4 bases, with 7 bases remaining between them. This CDR3 comprises 12 residues. CDR3 amino acids: CSVETGYNEQFF. Here the CDR3 DNA reads TGCAGCGTTGAGACGGGGTACAATGAGCAGTTCTTC.

This clonotype was seen only a few times. The V gene is TRBV7-2, the J gene TRBJ2-7, with TRBD2 identical over 8 bases. The length of the CDR3 is 17 residues. Germline CDR1 and CDR2: SGHTA and FQGNSA. The ends lost 2 bases at V and 3 bases at J; junction bases unmatched: 12. CDR3 protein: CASSLSRSGSKNYEQYF. The CDR3 nucleotides are TGTGCCAGCAGCTTATCCCGGAGCGGGAGCAAAAACTACGAGCAGTACTTC.

A few counts support this clonotype. One end of the junction does not line up with germline, which may come from a read error. The V and J genes are TRBV7-2 and TRBJ2-7, with D possibly TRBD2 on 5 matching bases. Germline V gene data show CDR1 as SGHTA and CDR2 as FQGNSA. This CDR3 has 12 residues. Here the CDR3 DNA reads TGCGCCAGCAGCCGGGATTTCTACGAGCAGTACTTC. This sequence encodes CASSRDFYEQYF.

V and J are TRBV7-9 and TRBJ2-1; 7 positions agree with TRBD2. The J call may be incorrect, as the DNA end agrees better with TRBJ2-7. CDR1 is SEHNR, CDR2 FQNEAQ, per germline (reference sequence). The length of the CDR3 is 16 residues. For the CDR3, the DNA is TGTGCCAGTAGCCTAACCGGGGGGAGGTCCTACAATGAGCAGTACTTC. Residues: CASSLTGGRSYNEQYF.

V and J are TRBV7-2 and TRBJ2-1; 7 nucleotides align to TRBD2. The CDR3 is 18 amino acids. J lost 7 bases, V lost 7 bases, and 22 bases had no gene match. Germline V CDR1 and CDR2: SGHTA, FQGNSA. The CDR3 region has the DNA TGTGCCAGCATCAAATCCCCACGGGCGGGAGCTCAGGTGAATGAGCAGTTCTTC. It is translated as CASIKSPRAGAQVNEQFF.